Sequencing of this T cell receptor beta chain was carried out in a study of response to subunit inactivated influenza vaccine (dated 2018 in TCRdb). In the study overall: To follow how T cells responded to a trivalent subunit inactivated influenza vaccine, the researchers relied on deep quantitative profiling of the T cell receptor repertoire. Broad study findings and their caveats: According to the authors, only a limited number of new T cells may be recruited by each seasonal influenza vaccination.

This clonotype was counted between two and nine times. It lacks a known antigen. Base qualities were left out, and no much larger clone turns up one base away. Library preparation used RT-PCR. The sample was run on an Illumina HiSeq 2500. TCRdb reran the public reads through fastp at Q25 and MiXCR, keeping productive beta chains. Rows with a matching CDR3 protein are joined into one entry that keeps the most common DNA and genes. The sample table shows some 500,000 distinct CDR3 sequences, and 10% to 15% are seen once. Roughly 14% of the sample is held by the ten biggest clonotypes. V is reduced by 2 bases and J by 1 base, leaving a spacing of 9 bases between them. According to the germline V gene (reference sequence), CDR1 reads DFQATT and CDR2 reads SNEGSKA. The CDR3 has 14 amino acids, counting the end cysteine and phenylalanine. Only the CDR3 DNA is retained, 42 bases long and in frame from the first base.

The time point label, as the study defines it: 45 days after influenza vaccine administration. The origin of this receptor is a man aged 50-60 years who received an inactivated influenza vaccine. Donor details come from another sample of the same person, matched by shared clones. The chain joins TRBV20-1 to TRBJ2-1; TRBD2 could be the D gene, as 6 bases match. The sequencing used PBMCs from blood, collected about 40 days after vaccination. The CDR3 protein is CSARTGESYNEQFF. The bases are TGCAGTGCTAGAACGGGGGAGTCCTACAATGAGCAGTTCTTC.